This T cell receptor beta chain was profiled in a study of T cell repertoires in ileal Crohn's disease. Study in general: Biopsies of the neoterminal ileum at postoperative colonoscopy form M6 samples.

Here immunoSEQ multiplex PCR was the method, and the copy in TCRdb shows in-frame clones only, minus some. The sample records approximately 11,000 clones, 72% being singletons. A remark on this clone: Its antigen is as yet unknown.

Sample time point: neoterminal ileum biopsy at postoperative endoscopy, about 6 months after surgery. Adults with ileal or ileocolonic Crohn's disease and an indication for resection were eligible. V was clipped by 4 bases and J by 2 bases, with 5 bases between them. Germline CDR1 and CDR2: LNHDA and SQIVND (reference sequence). The CDR3 has 12 amino acids. Overall study results and limits: Active smokers at surgery had more clonal expansions than non-smokers. Postoperative endoscopy occurred within one year, median 6.9 months.

This receptor was obtained from an adult with Crohn's disease. The sequencing sample was made of ileal tissue. J is TRBJ2-5 and V is TRBV19; D remains ambiguous. The CDR3, as DNA: TGTGCCAGTAGTAACAGACAAGAGACCCAGTACTTC. It codes for CASSNRQETQYF.